This TCR beta chain was sequenced during a study of cytomegalovirus exposure and HLA in healthy donors. General observations from the study: Within the data, a cluster of highly shared sequence variants was likely a sequencing artifact.

In regard to this clone: Antigen specificity is unknown.

Primers for the PCR totalled 60 Vbeta and 13 Jbeta. Clones were sequenced by immunoSEQ multiplex PCR, and TCRdb holds only the in-frame ones, with some missing. The repertoire holds around 190,000 clones, with about 10% as singletons. The specimen sequenced was PBMCs. The receptor was isolated from a woman between 25 and 40 years old in good health and CMV-seropositive.

For the CDR3, the DNA is TGCGCCAGCAGCCAATCCGGGACAGGGCTCGGCAATGAGCAGTTCTTC. It specifies CASSQSGTGLGNEQFF. This chain joins TRBV4-1 and TRBJ2-1, with 9 nucleotides matching TRBD1. The CDR3 covers 16 residues. Germline assignment: CDR1 MGHRA and CDR2 YSYEKL. V dropped 2 bases and J dropped 6; count of bases not matched to a gene: 8.